Reported below is one T cell receptor beta chain. The V segment lost 4 bases and the J segment 4 bases; nucleotides outside the gene matches: 4. Germline V gene sequence: CDR1 SGHDT, CDR2 YYEEEE. The CDR3 contains 15 residues. The healthy adult donors were HIV-negative and reported no recent acute infections or vaccinations. Only Caucasian adults living in Nashville, Tennessee served as donors. This specimen comes from a study of shared clonotypes between healthy human individuals. The deep-level immunoSEQ assay was used. TCRdb's table, derived via immunoSEQ multiplex PCR, lists solely in-frame clones and lacks some. The table has 450,000 to 500,000 clones, approximately 78% seen once.

The clonotype was recovered from a woman aged 40 to 50 in good health. Some clones in this sample may be carry-over from other donors' samples. Input material: PBMCs. The J gene is TRBJ2-1, the V gene TRBV5-6; 11 nucleotides match TRBD2. The CDR3 loop is CASSRGLAGYNEQFF. CDR3 nucleotides: TGTGCCAGCAGCCGCGGACTAGCGGGTTACAATGAGCAGTTCTTC.